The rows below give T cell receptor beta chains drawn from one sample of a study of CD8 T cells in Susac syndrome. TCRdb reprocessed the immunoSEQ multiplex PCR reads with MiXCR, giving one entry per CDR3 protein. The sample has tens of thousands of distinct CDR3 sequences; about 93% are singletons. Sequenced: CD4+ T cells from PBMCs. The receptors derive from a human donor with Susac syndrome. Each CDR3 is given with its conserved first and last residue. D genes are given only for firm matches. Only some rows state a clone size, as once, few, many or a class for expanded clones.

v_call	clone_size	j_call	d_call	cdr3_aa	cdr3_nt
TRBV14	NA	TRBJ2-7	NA	CASSQDRMGFSYEQYF	TGTGCCAGCAGCCAAGATCGAATGGGATTCTCCTACGAGCAGTACTTC
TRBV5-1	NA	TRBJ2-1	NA	CASSFQLPTYNEQFF	TGCGCCAGCAGCTTTCAACTGCCCACCTACAATGAGCAGTTCTTC
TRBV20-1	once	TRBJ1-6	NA	CSARITTVPNSPLHF	TGCAGTGCTAGAATAACGACTGTCCCGAATTCACCCCTCCACTTT
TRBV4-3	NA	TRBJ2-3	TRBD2	CASSQALAGGPRTQYF	TGCGCCAGCAGCCAAGCCCTAGCGGGAGGGCCTCGTACGCAGTATTTT
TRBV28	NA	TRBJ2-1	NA	CASSLLHNSYNEQFF	TGTGCCAGCAGTTTATTACACAACTCCTACAATGAGCAGTTCTTC
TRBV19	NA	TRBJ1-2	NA	CASSLSGSPGLNYGYTF	TGTGCCAGTAGCTTATCGGGGTCTCCGGGACTAAACTATGGCTACACCTTC
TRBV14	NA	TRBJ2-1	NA	CASSLKPSNEQFF	TGTGCCAGCAGCCTAAAACCGAGTAATGAGCAGTTCTTC
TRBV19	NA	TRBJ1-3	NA	CASSIAGDTIYF	TGTGCCAGTAGTATTGCGGGGGACACCATATATTTT
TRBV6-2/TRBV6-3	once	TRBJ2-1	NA	CASSYEGSSSYNEQFF	TGTGCCAGCAGTTACGAGGGGTCGAGCTCCTACAATGAGCAGTTCTTC
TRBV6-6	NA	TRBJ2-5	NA	CASTLEGGGLETQYF	TGTGCCAGCACCCTGGAGGGGGGGGGCCTGGAGACCCAGTACTTC
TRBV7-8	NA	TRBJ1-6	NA	CASSLAYGAGNSPLHF	TGTGCCAGCAGCTTAGCCTATGGGGCAGGCAATTCACCCCTCCACTTT
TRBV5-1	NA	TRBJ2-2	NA	CASSLQNTGELFF	TGCGCCAGCAGCTTACAGAACACCGGGGAGCTGTTTTTT
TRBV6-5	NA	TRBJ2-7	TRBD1	CASISTGETGYEQYF	TGTGCCAGCATTTCGACAGGGGAGACAGGTTACGAGCAGTACTTC
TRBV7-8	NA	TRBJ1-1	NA	CASGKWNTEAFF	TGTGCCAGCGGAAAATGGAACACTGAAGCTTTCTTT
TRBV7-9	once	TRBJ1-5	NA	CASSAGPDSNQPQHF	TGTGCCAGCAGCGCGGGACCTGATAGCAATCAGCCCCAGCATTTT
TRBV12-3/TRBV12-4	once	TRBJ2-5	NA	CASSLDGEPETQYF	TGTGCCAGCAGTTTAGATGGGGAACCCGAGACCCAGTACTTC
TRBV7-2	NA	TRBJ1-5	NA	CASSPKDDRSNQPQHF	TGTGCCAGCAGCCCCAAGGATGACAGGAGCAATCAGCCCCAGCATTTT
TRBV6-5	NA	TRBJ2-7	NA	CASSPGPGRAYEQYF	TGTGCCAGCAGTCCTGGACCCGGTAGGGCCTACGAGCAGTACTTC
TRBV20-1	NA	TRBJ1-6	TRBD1	CSARDPGQGDSPLHF	TGCAGTGCTAGAGACCCAGGACAGGGGGACTCACCCCTCCACTTT
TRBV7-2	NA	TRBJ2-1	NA	CASSLEGGWNEQFF	TGTGCCAGCAGCTTAGAGGGGGGATGGAATGAGCAGTTCTTC
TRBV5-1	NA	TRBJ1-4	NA	CASSLAGQKNEKLFF	TGCGCCAGCAGCTTGGCCGGACAGAAGAATGAAAAACTGTTTTTT
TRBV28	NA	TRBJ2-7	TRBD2	CASKLGGAGAYEQYF	TGTGCCAGCAAACTAGGCGGAGCGGGAGCCTACGAGCAGTACTTC
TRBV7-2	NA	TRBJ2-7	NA	CASSPQQVSYEQYF	TGTGCCAGCAGCCCCCAACAGGTTAGCTACGAGCAGTACTTC